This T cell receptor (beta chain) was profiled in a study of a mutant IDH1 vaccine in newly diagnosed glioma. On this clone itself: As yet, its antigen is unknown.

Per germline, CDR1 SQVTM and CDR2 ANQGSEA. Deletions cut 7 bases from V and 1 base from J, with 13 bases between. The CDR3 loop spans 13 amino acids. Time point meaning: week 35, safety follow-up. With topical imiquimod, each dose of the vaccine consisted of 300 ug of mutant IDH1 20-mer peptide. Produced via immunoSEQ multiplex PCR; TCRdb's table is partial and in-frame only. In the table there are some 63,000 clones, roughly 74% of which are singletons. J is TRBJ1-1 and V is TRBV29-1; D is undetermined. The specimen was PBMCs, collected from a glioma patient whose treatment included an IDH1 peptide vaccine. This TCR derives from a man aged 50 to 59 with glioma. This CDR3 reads CSAGRKTNTEAFF. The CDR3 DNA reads TGCAGCGCCGGCCGCAAGACGAACACTGAAGCTTTCTTT.